Below, 18 T cell receptor beta chains from the same sample are listed, as sequenced in a study of CD8 T cells in ankylosing spondylitis (dated 2017 in TCRdb). The library was made by 5' RACE. Sequencing took place on an Illumina HiSeq 2500. TCRdb took the public reads, trimmed them with fastp at Q25, ran MiXCR for clone calling and kept in-frame beta chains. Each entry merges the rows of one CDR3 protein and shows their most common DNA and genes. For this sample the table gives fewer than 250,000 distinct CDR3 sequences, of which about 10% were detected only once. The biggest ten clones account for less than 25% of the sample. The sample consisted of blood, either unsorted or a sorted T cell fraction (not recorded which). Source of these receptors: a male donor with ankylosing spondylitis or in good health (not recorded which).

This clonotype was found a few times. This chain connects TRBV10-3 to TRBJ2-7; 10 positions match TRBD1. The CDR3 runs to 13 residues. The germline V gene encodes CDR1 ENHRY and CDR2 SYGVKD. The junction had 6 bases not matched to a gene; V was cut back by 8 bases and J by 5 bases. This CDR3 is CAIAGTGAHEQYF. The DNA of the CDR3 is TGTGCCATCGCCGGGACAGGGGCCCACGAGCAGTACTTC.

Ten or more counts support this clonotype. The CDR3 region has the DNA TGTGCCAGCAGCCCCTTACGGGGACTCAATGAGCAGTTCTTC. Its translation is CASSPLRGLNEQFF. The chain links TRBV7-2 to TRBJ2-1, with a tentative D call TRBD2 (6 bases). The germline V gene encodes CDR1 SGHTA and CDR2 FQGNSA. This CDR3 is built from 14 residues. V was shortened by 5 bases and J by 6 bases, with 14 bases between the two germline ends.

This clonotype was seen ten or more times. The rearrangement joins TRBV20-1 to TRBJ1-5; D is uncertain. The CDR3 covers 12 residues. Per the germline V gene, CDR1 is DFQATT and CDR2 is SNEGSKA (reference sequence). Trimming took off 3 bases at V and 4 bases at J, with 7 bases between the two ends. CDR3 protein: CSASPGNQPQHF. In nucleotides, the CDR3 is TGCAGTGCTAGCCCAGGAAATCAGCCCCAGCATTTT.

This clonotype was found many times. The chain joins TRBV12-3 or TRBV12-4 to TRBJ1-5; weak D call: TRBD1 (5 bases). The V end was cut by 1 base, the J end by 2 bases, with 12 bases between. The CDR3 is 16 residues long. The CDR3 DNA follows: TGTGCCAGCAGTTTAGATAGGGGTGAGGGCAATCAGCCCCAGCATTTT. Protein sequence: CASSLDRGEGNQPQHF.

This clonotype was seen many times. The genes are TRBV14 and TRBJ2-7, with TRBD1 identical over 8 bases. The CDR3 consists of 14 residues. Per germline, CDR1 SGHDN and CDR2 FVKESK. The V gene end was trimmed by 5 bases and the J gene end by 3 bases; junction bases not matched to a gene: 6. The CDR3 loop reads CASSTRDRFYEQYF. The CDR3 region has the DNA TGTGCCAGCAGCACGAGGGACAGGTTCTACGAGCAGTACTTC.

The genes are TRBV5-1 and TRBJ2-7; D ambiguous. There are 15 residues in the CDR3. The ends were cut back, 2 bases at V and 4 bases at J, with 16 bases in the middle. The germline gives CDR1 SGHRS, CDR2 YFSETQ. CDR3 coding DNA: TGCGCCAGCAGCTTCGAGTCGGACGGCCTATACGAGCAGTACTTC. Amino acids: CASSFESDGLYEQYF.

The CDR3 nucleotides read TGCAGCGTTGAATCCGGAAACACCATATATTTT. It encodes CSVESGNTIYF. The chain joins TRBV29-1 to TRBJ1-3; D is unresolved. Between the trimmed V and J ends, which lost 2 bases and 4 bases, there was a span of 3 bases. CDR1 SQVTM and CDR2 ANQGSEA come from the germline V gene. The CDR3 is 11 amino acids.

In this sample, this clonotype turned up a few times. This chain uses TRBV7-3 with TRBJ1-2, with 8 bases identical to TRBD1. Germline CDR1 and CDR2: SGHTA and FQGTGA. This CDR3 region has 15 residues. The trim removed 5 bases at V and 6 bases at J, leaving 11 bases unmatched. As DNA, the CDR3 is TGTGCCAGCAGCCCGGGGACAGGAGTTTCAAATGGCTACACCTTC. Translating gives CASSPGTGVSNGYTF.

This clonotype appeared many times. The chain joins TRBV24-1 to TRBJ1-1, with a tentative D call TRBD1 (5 bases). From germline, CDR1 is KGHDR and CDR2 SFDVKD. The V end lost 4 bases, the J end lost 7 bases, and 6 bases lay between the germline ends. The CDR3 sequence is 11 residues long. The CDR3 loop reads CATSDRDEAFF. The CDR3 bases are TGTGCCACCAGTGACAGGGATGAAGCTTTCTTT.

This CDR3 is CASTGGTDYGYTF. CDR3 DNA: TGCGCCAGCACAGGAGGGACGGACTATGGCTACACCTTC. The J gene is TRBJ1-2, the V gene TRBV5-1, with D maybe TRBD1 (5 bases). V gave up 6 bases and J gave up 3 bases, with 12 bases separating them. The CDR3 covers 13 residues. The germline CDR1 and CDR2 sequences are SGHRS and YFSETQ. Supplemented by reference TRBV5-1 and TRBJ1-2, the full variable domain reads KAGVTQTPRYLIKTRGQQVTLSCSPISGHRSVSWYQQTPGQGLQFLFEYFSETQRNKGNFPGRFSGRQFSNSRSEMNVSTLELGDSALYLCASTGGTDYGYTFGSGTRLTVV.

This clonotype was detected only a few times. The chain joins TRBV12-3 or TRBV12-4 to TRBJ2-4; D gene uncertain. The V and J ends lost 5 bases and 1 base respectively, with 9 bases between them. This CDR3 is built from 14 residues. CDR3 residues: CASSKPAAKNIQYF. CDR3 in DNA: TGTGCCAGCAGTAAACCTGCGGCCAAAAACATTCAGTACTTC.

This clonotype was found many times. Here the CDR3 reads CATSADGADFQFANTGELFF. CDR3 sequence (DNA): TGTGCCACCAGCGCGGACGGAGCCGATTTCCAGTTCGCGAACACCGGGGAGCTGTTTTTT. The chain recombines TRBV15 with TRBJ2-2; D remains ambiguous. The V end lost 5 bases, the J end lost 0 bases, and 25 bases lay between the germline ends. Germline assignment: CDR1 LNHNV and CDR2 YYDKDF (reference sequence). The length of the CDR3 is 20 residues.

V is TRBV27 and J is TRBJ2-1; D not resolved. Germline CDR1 is MNHEY and CDR2 is SMNVEV (reference sequence). The CDR3 covers 12 residues. Trimming removed 5 bases at V and 6 bases at J, with 8 bases between. CDR3 in amino acids: CASSPTSNEQFF. The CDR3 bases are TGTGCCAGCAGTCCTACTTCCAATGAGCAGTTCTTC.

This chain connects TRBV6-1 to TRBJ1-2; D unclear. Germline V CDR1 and CDR2: MNHNS, SASEGT. The V end lost 6 bases, the J end lost 5 bases, and 16 bases lay between the germline ends. This CDR3 is built from 14 residues. The CDR3 DNA is TGTGCCAGCAGGGGAGGGATTTTCCCTTATGGCTACACCTTC. It specifies CASRGGIFPYGYTF.

This clonotype came up many times. The rearrangement joins TRBV7-2 to TRBJ1-2; the match to TRBD1 covers 7 bases. The CDR3 has 13 amino acids. Germline-derived CDR1 and CDR2 are SGHTA and FQGNSA. Unmatched junction bases numbered 8, after V lost 5 bases and J lost 8 bases. As DNA, the CDR3 is TGTGCCAGCAGCGTCGACAGGGAGCGCGGCTACACCTTC. Encoded protein: CASSVDRERGYTF. The whole variable domain, filled in from reference TRBV7-2 and TRBJ1-2, reads GAGVSQSPSNKVTEKGKDVELRCDPISGHTALYWYRQSLGQGLEFLIYFQGNSAPDKSGLPSDRFSAERTGGSVSTLTIQRTQQEDSAVYLCASSVDRERGYTFGSGTRLTVV.

This clonotype was recorded many times. The chain is built from TRBV7-9 and TRBJ1-1, with unresolved D. The V end was cut by 8 bases, the J end by 1 base, with 11 bases between. This CDR3 comprises 13 residues. Germline V gene data show CDR1 as SEHNR and CDR2 as FQNEAQ (reference sequence). The CDR3 nucleotides are TGTGCCAGCGGAGCAAACCAGAACACTGAAGCTTTCTTT. Its protein product is CASGANQNTEAFF.

The V gene is TRBV7-3, the J gene TRBJ2-1; D perhaps matches TRBD1 (6 bases). This CDR3 is 13 amino acids long. V was shortened by 9 bases and J by 0 bases, with 9 bases between the two germline ends. Germline-derived CDR1 and CDR2 are SGHTA and FQGTGA. The CDR3 protein is CARGQSSYNEQFF. As DNA, the CDR3 is TGTGCCAGAGGACAGAGCTCCTACAATGAGCAGTTCTTC. Together with reference TRBV7-3 and TRBJ2-1, the CDR3 gives the full variable domain: GAGVSQTPSNKVTEKGKYVELRCDPISGHTALYWYRQSLGQGPEFLIYFQGTGAADDSGLPNDRFFAVRPEGSVSTLKIQRTERGDSAVYLCARGQSSYNEQFFGPGTRLTVL.

This clonotype appeared a few times. V is TRBV28 and J is TRBJ2-1; D is ambiguous. The CDR3 length is 16 residues. Germline lookup yields CDR1 MDHEN and CDR2 SYDVKM. V was pared by 4 bases and J by 0 bases, with 13 bases between. CDR3 sequence reads: CASSSPTRSSYNEQFF. DNA of the CDR3: TGTGCCAGCAGTTCCCCGACTCGTAGCTCCTACAATGAGCAGTTCTTC.